The 9 T cell receptor beta chains reported below all come from one sample, sequenced in a study of blood T cell repertoires in COVID-19. Sequencing was performed with immunoSEQ multiplex PCR; in TCRdb, only in-frame clones are kept and a portion is missing. The table lists roughly 36,000 clones, roughly 88% of them singletons. The sample comprised peripheral blood. These receptors all come from a human donor in a cohort sampled during active COVID-19.

The rearrangement joins TRBV14 to TRBJ1-1; TRBD1 might be the D (5 bases). The CDR3 spans 12 residues. Germline V gene sequence: CDR1 SGHDN, CDR2 FVKESK. V lost 6 bases and J 11 bases, leaving 16 bases between the germline ends. The chain's CDR3 is CASRTPGREAFF. In nucleotides, the CDR3 is TGTGCCAGCAGGACCCCGGGACGGGAGGCTTTCTTT.

For the CDR3, the DNA is TGTGCCAGCAGCTCGTCTTCCGGGACTAGCGGGGGGGCCCCCTACGAGCAGTACTTC. It is translated as CASSSSSGTSGGAPYEQYF. The chain combines TRBV7-9 with TRBJ2-7; 16 bases line up with TRBD2. J gave up 2 bases and V 4 bases, and 11 bases lay outside the gene matches. The CDR3 consists of 19 residues. The germline V gene encodes CDR1 SEHNR and CDR2 FQNEAQ (reference sequence).

V is TRBV19 and J is TRBJ2-2, with a weak D call TRBD2 (5 bases). Trimming stripped 1 base from V and 2 bases from J, with 8 bases between. The germline V gene has CDR1 LNHDA and CDR2 SQIVND (reference sequence). The CDR3 consists of 15 residues. The CDR3 DNA sequence: TGTGCCAGTAGTATAGTGGGAGTTAACACCGGGGAGCTGTTTTTT. Its protein product is CASSIVGVNTGELFF.

The gene calls are TRBV5-1 and TRBJ1-4; tentative D call: TRBD1 (5 bases). Germline CDR1 and CDR2: SGHRS and YFSETQ. This CDR3 region has 14 residues. Trimming left V 4 bases short and J 8 bases short, with 15 bases between. CDR3 region: CASSTGGDGEKLFF. CDR3 coding DNA: TGCGCCAGCAGCACGGGAGGGGACGGGGAAAAACTGTTTTTT.

This clone appeared a few times. V gene TRBV6-2 or TRBV6-3 combines with J gene TRBJ2-3; TRBD2 matches 14 bases. The CDR3 consists of 21 residues. Germline V lookup: CDR1 MNHEY, CDR2 SVGEGT. With V trimmed by 5 bases and J by 4 bases, 20 bases remained unmatched. The CDR3 DNA follows: TGTGCCAGCAGTCAAATACCCGGACTAGCGGGGGGACGGGTGAGGCCAGATACGCAGTATTTT. It yields the protein CASSQIPGLAGGRVRPDTQYF.

This clone came up a few times. V and J are TRBV10-2 and TRBJ1-1; D gene unclear. Germline V gene sequence: CDR1 WSHSY, CDR2 SAAADI. The germline V and J ends were trimmed by 3 bases and 1 base, with 3 bases remaining between them. The CDR3 extends over 12 amino acids. The CDR3 DNA sequence: TGCGCCAGCAGTGAAGCGAACACTGAAGCTTTCTTT. Residues: CASSEANTEAFF.

V is TRBV10-1 and J is TRBJ2-2; D might be TRBD1 (6 bases). The CDR3 contains 14 residues. The V gene lost 6 bases and the J gene lost 0 bases, with 8 bases spanning the gap. Germline V lookup: CDR1 WNHNN, CDR2 SYGVQD (reference sequence). The CDR3 reads CASRDSPNTGELFF. CDR3 in DNA: TGCGCCAGCAGGGACAGCCCGAACACCGGGGAGCTGTTTTTT.

CDR3 loop: CASRFPGQGYGQPQHF. The CDR3 DNA is TGTGCCAGCAGATTTCCGGGACAGGGGTACGGTCAGCCCCAGCATTTT. The rearrangement uses TRBV2 and TRBJ1-5, with TRBD1 matching 10 bases. Germline V lookup: CDR1 SNHLY, CDR2 FYNNEI. V was clipped by 6 bases and J by 6 bases; unmatched bases: 11. The CDR3 has 16 amino acids.

Concerning this clone itself: The same CDR3 also results from other DNA sequences found in this sample. V and J are TRBV6-5 and TRBJ1-5, with 9 bases identical to TRBD1. Germline CDR1 is MNHEY and CDR2 is SVGAGI. The CDR3 spans 14 residues. Unmatched junction bases numbered 3, after V lost 2 bases and J lost 7 bases. The CDR3 region is CASSYTGQGQPQHF. CDR3 DNA: TGTGCCAGCAGTTACACCGGACAGGGGCAGCCCCAGCATTTT.